Following are 6 T cell receptor beta chains from one sample sequenced in a study of shared T cell receptors in the human thymus. The method was immunoSEQ multiplex PCR; TCRdb's version includes in-frame clones alone and lacks a portion of them. The profile shows hundreds of thousands of clones, around 87% of them singletons. The data were also submitted as part of a second study, on human thymus T cells.

The material sequenced was thymocytes. Source of these receptors: a boy younger than two with a congenital heart defect.

This chain joins TRBV4-2 and TRBJ2-7, with D hard to call. CDR1 LGHNA and CDR2 YNFKEQ come from the germline V gene. Trimming removed 1 base at V and 5 bases at J, with 9 bases between. CDR3 length equals 13 residues. The DNA of the CDR3 is TGTGCCAGCAGCCAAGGGGTAGCCCACGAGCAGTACTTC. This sequence encodes CASSQGVAHEQYF.

This chain connects TRBV7-6 to TRBJ2-3; 11 bases are a match to TRBD1. In germline, CDR1 is SGHVS, CDR2 FNYEAQ. The CDR3 runs 16 residues. The trim removed 3 bases at V and 4 bases at J, leaving 6 bases unmatched. CDR3 nucleotides: TGTGCCAGCAGCTTTTGTAGGACAGGGGGCCCAGATACGCAGTATTTT. Encoded protein: CASSFCRTGGPDTQYF.

V and J are TRBV13 and TRBJ2-1; D is undetermined. The CDR3 covers 15 residues. In germline, CDR1 is PRHDT, CDR2 FYEKMQ (reference sequence). V was pared by 4 bases and J by 7 bases, with 17 bases between. The CDR3 DNA is TGTGCCAGCAGCTCCAAGAAAGAGGAGAGGAATGAGCAGTTCTTC. It is translated as CASSSKKEERNEQFF.

The V and J genes are TRBV5-8 and TRBJ1-5; D is undetermined. CDR3 length: 18 residues. V was shortened by 4 bases and J by 2 bases, with 22 bases between the two germline ends. CDR1 and CDR2 from the germline V gene are SGHTS and YDEGEE. CDR3 region: CASSPISTPEVGNQPQHF. CDR3 DNA sequence: TGTGCCAGCAGCCCAATCAGCACCCCCGAGGTGGGCAATCAGCCCCAGCATTTT.

The genes are TRBV10-1 and TRBJ2-7, with 10 bases fitting TRBD2. There are 17 residues in the CDR3. V was clipped by 5 bases and J by 4 bases; unmatched bases: 14. Germline-derived CDR1 and CDR2 are WNHNN and SYGVQD (reference sequence). In nucleotides, the CDR3 is TGCGCCAGCAGTCCCACCCACGCTAGCGGGAGACGGTACGAGCAGTACTTC. Encoded protein: CASSPTHASGRRYEQYF.

The rearrangement links TRBV5-1 to TRBJ2-2, with TRBD2 as a possible D gene (7 bases). The CDR3 sequence is 16 residues long. Germline assignment: CDR1 SGHRS and CDR2 YFSETQ. Trimming left V 3 bases short and J 1 base short, with 13 bases between. The CDR3 reads CASSSPGEGNTGELFF. CDR3 nucleotides: TGCGCCAGCAGCTCCCCAGGGGAGGGGAACACCGGGGAGCTGTTTTTT.